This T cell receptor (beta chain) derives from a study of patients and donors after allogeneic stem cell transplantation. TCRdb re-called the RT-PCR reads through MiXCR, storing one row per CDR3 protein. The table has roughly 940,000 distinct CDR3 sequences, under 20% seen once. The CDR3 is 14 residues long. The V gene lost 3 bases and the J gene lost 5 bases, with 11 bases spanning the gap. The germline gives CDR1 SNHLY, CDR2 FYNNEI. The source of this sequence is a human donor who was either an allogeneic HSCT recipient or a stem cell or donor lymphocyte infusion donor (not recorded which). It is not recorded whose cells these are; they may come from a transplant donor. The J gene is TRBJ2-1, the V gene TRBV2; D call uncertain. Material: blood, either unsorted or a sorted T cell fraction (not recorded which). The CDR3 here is CASSELVAHNEQFF. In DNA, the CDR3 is TGTGCCAGCAGTGAGTTGGTAGCACACAATGAGCAGTTCTTC.